These 17 T cell receptor beta chains originate from one sample sequenced in a study of blood T cell repertoires in COVID-19. Clones were read by immunoSEQ multiplex PCR, and TCRdb kept only the in-frame ones, dropping some. The sample lists 60,000 to 85,000 clones, approximately 80% occurring once. The specimen was peripheral blood. The receptors shown here come from a human donor in a cohort sampled during active COVID-19.

The J gene is TRBJ2-5, the V gene TRBV2; D remains ambiguous. V was trimmed by 1 base and J by 6 bases, leaving 15 bases between them. This CDR3 region has 15 residues. Per germline, CDR1 SNHLY and CDR2 FYNNEI. CDR3 amino acids: CASSEVNRELKTQYF. The CDR3 region has the DNA TGTGCCAGCAGTGAAGTCAACAGAGAACTGAAGACCCAGTACTTC.

V is TRBV18 and J is TRBJ2-3; the D gene is possibly TRBD2 (6 bases). V lost 3 bases, J lost 0 bases, and 10 bases lay in between. This CDR3 comprises 15 residues. Germline CDR1 reads KGHSH; CDR2 reads LQKENI. CDR3 sequence: CASSPYSGSTDTQYF. The CDR3 nucleotides read TGTGCCAGCTCACCCTACAGCGGGAGCACAGATACGCAGTATTTT.

The rearrangement uses TRBV7-9 and TRBJ1-4, with TRBD1 as a possible D gene (6 bases). The CDR3 covers 19 residues. Germline CDR1 SEHNR, CDR2 FQNEAQ (reference sequence). V gave up 0 bases and J gave up 0 bases, with 17 bases separating them. The CDR3 loop is CASSLAGSRGAATNEKLFF. Here the CDR3 DNA reads TGTGCCAGCAGCTTAGCGGGGTCCCGGGGGGCTGCAACTAATGAAAAACTGTTTTTT.

This rearrangement joins TRBV2 to TRBJ1-3; 9 nucleotides match TRBD1. Per germline, CDR1 SNHLY and CDR2 FYNNEI. The junction had 6 bases not matched to a gene; V was cut back by 6 bases and J by 0 bases. This CDR3 region has 16 residues. CDR3 amino acids: CASSTDRGSSGNTIYF. The CDR3 nucleotides read TGTGCCAGCAGCACCGACAGGGGGAGCTCTGGAAACACCATATATTTT.

The V call is TRBV11-2, the J call TRBJ2-7; D is ambiguous. The CDR3 is 14 residues long. Trimming stripped 1 base from V and 0 bases from J, with 7 bases between. Germline loops: CDR1 SGHAT, CDR2 FQNNGV. CDR3 amino acids: CASSLASYSYEQYF. In DNA form, the CDR3 reads TGTGCCAGCAGCTTAGCTTCCTACTCCTACGAGCAGTACTTC.

The gene calls are TRBV4-3 and TRBJ2-1; tentatively, D is TRBD1 (6 bases). The V end lost 0 bases, the J end lost 9 bases, and 18 bases lay between the germline ends. CDR1 is LGHNA and CDR2 is YSLEER in the germline V gene. CDR3 size: 16 residues. CDR3 DNA: TGCGCCAGCAGCCAAGAGGGGGCCGGACTGTTCGTTGAGCAGTTCTTC. This gives the protein CASSQEGAGLFVEQFF.

This chain connects TRBV5-1 to TRBJ1-6, with TRBD1 identical over 7 bases. Germline lookup yields CDR1 SGHRS and CDR2 YFSETQ. Germline trimming cut 0 bases from V and 6 bases from J; bases unmatched to any gene: 6. The CDR3 length is 16 residues. The DNA of the CDR3 is TGCGCCAGCAGCTTGGTTACAGGGGTAGTTAATTCACCCCTCCACTTT. As protein: CASSLVTGVVNSPLHF.

Only one count was recorded for this clone. This chain links TRBV3-1 (or the pseudogene TRBV3-2) with TRBJ1-6; D is uncertain. Germline CDR1 reads LGHDT; CDR2 reads YNNKEL (reference sequence). Trimming removed 4 bases from V and 7 bases from J, with 8 bases in between. The CDR3 consists of 13 residues. The CDR3 reads CASSPSTNSPLHF. As DNA, the CDR3 is TGTGCCAGCAGCCCTTCGACAAATTCACCCCTCCACTTT.

The rearrangement links TRBV19 to TRBJ2-3; the match to TRBD2 covers 9 bases. The CDR3 is 15 amino acids. Germline CDR1 and CDR2: LNHDA and SQIVND (reference sequence). Trimming cost V 3 bases and J 3 bases; bases outside gene matches: 4. The CDR3, as DNA: TGTGCCAGTAGTATCGTGACTAGCGGAACAGATACGCAGTATTTT. Translating gives CASSIVTSGTDTQYF.

The chain links TRBV7-6 to TRBJ1-4; 10 bases are a match to TRBD1. Trimming removed 2 bases from V and 8 bases from J; junction bases left unmatched: 5. This CDR3 has 15 residues. Germline V lookup: CDR1 SGHVS, CDR2 FNYEAQ. CDR3 in amino acids: CASSLTPGQGEKLFF. CDR3 DNA sequence: TGTGCCAGCAGCTTAACTCCGGGACAGGGGGAAAAACTGTTTTTT.

The chain uses TRBV5-1 and TRBJ1-4; D is uncertain. Germline lookup yields CDR1 SGHRS and CDR2 YFSETQ. The V and J ends lost 4 bases and 8 bases respectively, with 12 bases between them. The CDR3 has 13 residues. The CDR3 loop is CASSEDGSEKLFF. The DNA of the CDR3 is TGCGCCAGCAGCGAGGATGGCAGCGAAAAACTGTTTTTT.

The V call is TRBV29-1, the J call TRBJ2-3; D is unclear. The CDR3 runs 11 residues. The V gene's germline CDR1 is SQVTM and CDR2 ANQGSEA. V was trimmed by 5 bases and J by 4 bases, leaving 7 bases between them. The CDR3 bases are TGCAGCGTTAATAGTGCAGATACGCAGTATTTT. Translated, it gives CSVNSADTQYF.

The chain couples TRBV5-1 to TRBJ2-1, with D tentatively TRBD1 (6 bases). The V gene's germline CDR1 is SGHRS and CDR2 YFSETQ. Trimming took 0 bases from V and 7 from J, leaving 11 bases between them. The length of the CDR3 is 14 residues. CDR3 sequence: CASSLAAGDNEQFF. The CDR3 DNA follows: TGCGCCAGCAGCTTGGCGGCAGGGGATAATGAGCAGTTCTTC.

This chain uses TRBV5-6 with TRBJ2-5; 12 bases map to TRBD2. Germline assignment: CDR1 SGHDT and CDR2 YYEEEE. V lost 0 bases, J lost 4 bases, and 7 bases stayed unmatched. CDR3 length: 17 amino acids. The CDR3 nucleotides are TGTGCCAGCAGCTTGGTTCTAGCGGGGGGGCGTTTAGAGACCCAGTACTTC. It yields the protein CASSLVLAGGRLETQYF. Complete variable domain (other parts from reference TRBV5-6 and TRBJ2-5): DAGVTQSPTHLIKTRGQQVTLRCSPKSGHDTVSWYQQALGQGPQFIFQYYEEEERQRGNFPDRFSGHQFPNYSSELNVNALLLGDSALYLCASSLVLAGGRLETQYFGPGTRLLVL.

This chain uses TRBV19 with TRBJ2-5, with a tentative D call TRBD2 (5 bases). Germline V gene data show CDR1 as LNHDA and CDR2 as SQIVND (reference sequence). The CDR3 covers 13 residues. The ends were cut back, 9 bases at V and 1 base at J, with 12 bases in the middle. CDR3 nucleotide sequence: TGTGCCAGCGGGCGGGCCTTCCAAGAGACCCAGTACTTC. Its translation: CASGRAFQETQYF.

The chain has TRBV5-6 and TRBJ1-6; a possible D gene is TRBD1 (6 bases). The CDR3 is 14 amino acids. Looked up from germline, CDR1 is SGHDT and CDR2 is YYEEEE. Trimming cost V 4 bases and J 9 bases, with 14 bases left between them. The CDR3 region has the DNA TGTGCCAGCAGCCTGGAGGGGGGGGTTTCACCCCTCCACTTT. Translating it yields CASSLEGGVSPLHF.

This clone has only a few counts. CDR3 nucleotides: TGTGCCAGCCAGCGGCAGCCCTACGAGCAGTACTTC. Amino acid sequence: CASQRQPYEQYF. The chain links TRBV7-9 to TRBJ2-7; tentative D call: TRBD2 (5 bases). The V end lost 8 bases, the J end lost 2 bases, and 10 bases lay between the germline ends. Per germline, CDR1 SEHNR and CDR2 FQNEAQ (reference sequence). The CDR3 extends over 12 amino acids.